A single sample is the source of the 4 T cell receptor beta chains below, sequenced in a study of metastatic and nonmetastatic thyroid tumors. Treatment of any kind had been given to no patient before thyroid surgery. Through MiXCR, TCRdb re-clonotyped the PCR reads. The sample lists 13,000 to 15,000 clones; about a quarter were seen once. Sequences were obtained from tumor tissue. These receptors were obtained from a female donor with papillary thyroid cancer or a benign thyroid nodule (not recorded which). Some clones in this sample may be carry-over from other donors' samples.

This clone is medium-sized within its sample. The rearrangement joins TRBV5-1 to TRBJ1-2; D might be TRBD1 (5 bases). In germline, CDR1 is SGHRS, CDR2 YFSETQ. CDR3 length equals 15 residues. V was shortened by 0 bases and J by 4 bases, with 13 bases between the two germline ends. Here the CDR3 reads CASSLGWDAVYGYTF. Written as DNA, the CDR3 is TGCGCCAGCAGCTTGGGATGGGACGCAGTCTATGGCTACACCTTC. Variable domain in full (rest from reference TRBV5-1 and TRBJ1-2): KAGVTQTPRYLIKTRGQQVTLSCSPISGHRSVSWYQQTPGQGLQFLFEYFSETQRNKGNFPGRFSGRQFSNSRSEMNVSTLELGDSALYLCASSLGWDAVYGYTFGSGTRLTVV.

The chain combines TRBV7-2 with TRBJ2-7; no firm D call. Trimming cost V 7 bases and J 8 bases, with 18 bases left between them. There are 13 residues in the CDR3. Germline CDR1 and CDR2: SGHTA and FQGNSA. The CDR3 here is CASTEGSSGKQYF. DNA of the CDR3: TGTGCCAGCACCGAAGGGTCTTCGGGTAAGCAGTACTTC.

About this clone itself: The junction shows a germline mismatch at one end, possibly a read error. The V and J genes are TRBV10-3 and TRBJ2-6; 11 bases align to TRBD1. Germline V lookup: CDR1 ENHRY, CDR2 SYGVKD. The CDR3 spans 17 residues. The CDR3, as DNA: TGTGCCAGTCGGGAGGACAGGGGGCTTGATGGGACCAACGTCATGACTTTC. It encodes CASREDRGLDGTNVMTF.

This clone has more than one count but fewer than ten. CDR3 DNA sequence: TGTGCCAGCAGGCCGCTTGGTACTAGCGTCTACAATGAGCAGTTCTTC. Residues: CASRPLGTSVYNEQFF. The gene calls are TRBV28 and TRBJ2-1; 7 bases align to TRBD2. The germline V gene has CDR1 MDHEN and CDR2 SYDVKM. The CDR3 loop spans 16 amino acids. V gave up 6 bases and J gave up 3 bases; unmatched junction bases: 11.